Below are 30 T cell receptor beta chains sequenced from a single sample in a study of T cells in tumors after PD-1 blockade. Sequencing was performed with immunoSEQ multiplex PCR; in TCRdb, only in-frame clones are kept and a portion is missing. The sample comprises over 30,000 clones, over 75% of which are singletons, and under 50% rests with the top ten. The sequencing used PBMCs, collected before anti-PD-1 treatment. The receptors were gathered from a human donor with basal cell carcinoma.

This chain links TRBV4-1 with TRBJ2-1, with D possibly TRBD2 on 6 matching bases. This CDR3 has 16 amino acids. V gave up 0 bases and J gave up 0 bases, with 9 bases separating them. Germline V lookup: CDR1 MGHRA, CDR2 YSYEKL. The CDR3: CASSQETGVSYNEQFF. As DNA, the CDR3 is TGCGCCAGCAGCCAAGAGACGGGGGTCTCCTACAATGAGCAGTTCTTC.

Written as DNA, the CDR3 is TGTGCCAGCTCACCACCGGACAGCTCTGGAAACACCATATATTTT. As protein: CASSPPDSSGNTIYF. This chain links TRBV18 with TRBJ1-3; the D gene is possibly TRBD1 (6 bases). The CDR3 length is 15 residues. Trimming took off 0 bases at V and 0 bases at J, with 6 bases between the two ends. Germline V gene sequence: CDR1 KGHSH, CDR2 LQKENI.

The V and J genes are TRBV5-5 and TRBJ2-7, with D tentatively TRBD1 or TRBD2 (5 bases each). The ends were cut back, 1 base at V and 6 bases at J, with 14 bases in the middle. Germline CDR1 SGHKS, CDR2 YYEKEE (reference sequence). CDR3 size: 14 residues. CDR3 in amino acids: CASSLIEGSVEQYF. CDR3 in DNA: TGTGCCAGCAGCTTGATCGAGGGGTCGGTCGAGCAGTACTTC.

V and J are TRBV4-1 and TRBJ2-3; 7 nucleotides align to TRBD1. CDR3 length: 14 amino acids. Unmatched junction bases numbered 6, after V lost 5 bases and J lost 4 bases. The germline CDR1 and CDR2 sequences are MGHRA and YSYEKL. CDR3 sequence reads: CASSRYRGPDTQYF. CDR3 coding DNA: TGCGCCAGCAGCAGGTACAGGGGACCAGATACGCAGTATTTT.

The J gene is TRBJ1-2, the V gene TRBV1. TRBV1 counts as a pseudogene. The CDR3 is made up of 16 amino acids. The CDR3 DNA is TGCACCAGCAGGGTCTTGAGTTTGTGCGAAACCTATGGCTACACCTTC. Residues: CTSRVLSLCETYGYTF.

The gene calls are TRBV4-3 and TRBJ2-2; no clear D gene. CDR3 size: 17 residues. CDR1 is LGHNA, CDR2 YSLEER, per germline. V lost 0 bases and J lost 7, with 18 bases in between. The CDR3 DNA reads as TGCGCCAGCAGCCAAGATCGGTCGCCCGAGTCTGGCGGGGAGCTGTTTTTT. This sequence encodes CASSQDRSPESGGELFF.

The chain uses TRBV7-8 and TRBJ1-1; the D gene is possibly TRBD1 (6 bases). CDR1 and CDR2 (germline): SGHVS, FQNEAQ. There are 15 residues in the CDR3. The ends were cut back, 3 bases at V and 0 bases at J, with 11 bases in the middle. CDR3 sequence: CASSFHRVLNTEAFF. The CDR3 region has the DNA TGTGCCAGCAGCTTTCACAGGGTTCTGAACACTGAAGCTTTCTTT.

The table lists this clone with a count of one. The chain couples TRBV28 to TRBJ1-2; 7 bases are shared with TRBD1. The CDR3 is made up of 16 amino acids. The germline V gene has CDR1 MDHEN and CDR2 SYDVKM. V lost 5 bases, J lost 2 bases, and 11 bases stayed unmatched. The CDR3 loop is CASSPLGQAGNYGYTF. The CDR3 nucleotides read TGTGCCAGCAGTCCGCTAGGACAGGCGGGCAACTATGGCTACACCTTC.

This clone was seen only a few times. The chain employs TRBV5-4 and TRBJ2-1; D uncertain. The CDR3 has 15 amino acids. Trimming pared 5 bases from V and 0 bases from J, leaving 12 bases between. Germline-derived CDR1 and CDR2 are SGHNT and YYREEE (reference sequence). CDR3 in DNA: TGTGCCAGCAGAATAGACATACTCTCCTACAATGAGCAGTTCTTC. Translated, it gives CASRIDILSYNEQFF.

The CDR3 loop reads CASSVGLGTSYTGELFF. Here the CDR3 DNA reads TGTGCCAGCAGCGTAGGGTTAGGGACTAGTTACACCGGGGAGCTGTTTTTT. J is TRBJ2-2 and V is TRBV9, with 8 positions matching TRBD2. V gave up 0 bases and J gave up 3 bases; unmatched junction bases: 7. Germline CDR1 SGDLS, CDR2 YYNGEE. This CDR3 has 17 amino acids.

The CDR3 region is CASSQDRDSTGSFNQPQHF. The CDR3 nucleotides read TGCGCCAGCAGCCAAGACCGGGACTCGACAGGCAGCTTCAATCAGCCCCAGCATTTT. This sequence joins TRBV4-1 and TRBJ1-5; D may be TRBD1 (6 bases). Trimming pared 0 bases from V and 3 bases from J, leaving 21 bases between. The CDR3 is 19 residues long. Germline V lookup: CDR1 MGHRA, CDR2 YSYEKL.

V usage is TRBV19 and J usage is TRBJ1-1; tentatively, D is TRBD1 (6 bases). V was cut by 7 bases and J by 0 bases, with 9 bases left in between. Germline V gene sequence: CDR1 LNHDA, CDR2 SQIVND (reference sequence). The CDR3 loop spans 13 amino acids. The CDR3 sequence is CASNDRLNTEAFF. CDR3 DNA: TGTGCCAGTAATGACAGGCTGAACACTGAAGCTTTCTTT.

CDR3 nucleotides: TGTGCCAGCAGCCAAAGGACCGGGGCCAACGTCCTGACTTTC. Its translation is CASSQRTGANVLTF. The chain is built from TRBV3-1 (or the pseudogene TRBV3-2) and TRBJ2-6; D uncertain. CDR3 length: 14 residues. Deletions cut 2 bases from V and 4 bases from J, with 6 bases between. Looked up from germline, CDR1 is LGHDT and CDR2 is YNNKEL (reference sequence).

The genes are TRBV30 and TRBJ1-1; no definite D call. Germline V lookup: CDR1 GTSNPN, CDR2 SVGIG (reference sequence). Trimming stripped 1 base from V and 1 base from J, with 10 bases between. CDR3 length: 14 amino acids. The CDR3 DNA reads TGTGCCTGGAGTGCTCCCCCAGCGAACACTGAAGCTTTCTTT. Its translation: CAWSAPPANTEAFF.

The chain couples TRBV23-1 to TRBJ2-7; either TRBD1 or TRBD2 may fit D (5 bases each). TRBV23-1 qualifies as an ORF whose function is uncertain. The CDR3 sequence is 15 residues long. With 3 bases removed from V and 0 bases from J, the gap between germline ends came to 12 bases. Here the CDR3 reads CASSHRDGNSYEQYF. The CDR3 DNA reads TGCGCCAGCAGTCACCGGGACGGGAACTCCTACGAGCAGTACTTC.

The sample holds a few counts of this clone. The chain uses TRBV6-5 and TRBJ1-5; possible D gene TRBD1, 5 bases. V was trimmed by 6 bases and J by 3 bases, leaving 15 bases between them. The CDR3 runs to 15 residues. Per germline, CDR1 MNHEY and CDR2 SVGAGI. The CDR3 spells CASRPSGLDNQPQHF. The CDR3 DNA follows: TGTGCCAGCAGACCCTCGGGGCTGGACAATCAGCCCCAGCATTTT.

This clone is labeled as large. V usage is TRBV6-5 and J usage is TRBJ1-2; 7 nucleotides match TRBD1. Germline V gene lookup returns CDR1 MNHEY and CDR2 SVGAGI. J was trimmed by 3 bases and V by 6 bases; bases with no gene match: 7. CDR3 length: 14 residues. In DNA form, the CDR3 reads TGTGCCAGCAGAAAAGCCGGACAGGACTATGGCTACACCTTC. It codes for CASRKAGQDYGYTF.

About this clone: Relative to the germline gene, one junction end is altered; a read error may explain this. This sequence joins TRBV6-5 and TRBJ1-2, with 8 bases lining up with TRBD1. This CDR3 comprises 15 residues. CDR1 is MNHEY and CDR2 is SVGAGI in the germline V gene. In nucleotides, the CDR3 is TGTGCCAGCAGGTACTCCGGGACAGGCGTCTATGGCTACACCTTC. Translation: CASRYSGTGVYGYTF.

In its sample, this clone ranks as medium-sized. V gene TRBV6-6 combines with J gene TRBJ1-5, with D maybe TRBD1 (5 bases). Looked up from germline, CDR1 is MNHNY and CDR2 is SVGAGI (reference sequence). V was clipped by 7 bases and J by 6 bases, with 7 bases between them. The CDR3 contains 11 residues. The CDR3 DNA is TGTGCCAGCACCCAGGGTCAGCCCCAGCATTTT. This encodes CASTQGQPQHF.

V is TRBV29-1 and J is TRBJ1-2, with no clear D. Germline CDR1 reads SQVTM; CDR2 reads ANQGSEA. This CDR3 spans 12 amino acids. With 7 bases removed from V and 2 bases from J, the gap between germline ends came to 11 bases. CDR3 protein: CSGWTANYGYTF. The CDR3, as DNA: TGCAGCGGATGGACGGCAAACTATGGCTACACCTTC. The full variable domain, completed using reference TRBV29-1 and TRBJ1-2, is SAVISQKPSRDICQRGTSLTIQCQVDSQVTMMFWYRQQPGQSLTLIATANQGSEATYESGFVIDKFPISRPNLTFSTLTVSNMSPEDSSIYLCSGWTANYGYTFGSGTRLTVV.

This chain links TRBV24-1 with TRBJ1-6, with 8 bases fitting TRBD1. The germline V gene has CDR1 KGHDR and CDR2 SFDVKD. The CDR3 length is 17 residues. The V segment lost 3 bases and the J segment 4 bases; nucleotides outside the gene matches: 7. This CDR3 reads CATSDLGQVPYNSPLHF. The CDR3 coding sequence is TGTGCCACCAGTGATCTGGGACAGGTCCCTTATAATTCACCCCTCCACTTT.

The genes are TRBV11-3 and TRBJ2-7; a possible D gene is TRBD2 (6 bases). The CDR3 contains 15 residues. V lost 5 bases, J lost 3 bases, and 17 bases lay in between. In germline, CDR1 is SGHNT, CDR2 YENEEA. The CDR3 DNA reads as TGTGCCAGCAGCCCCCTTACCGGGAGCCACTACGAGCAGTACTTC. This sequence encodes CASSPLTGSHYEQYF.

CDR3 bases: TGTGCCAGCAGTGGGCCGAACAGGGGATTCACGCACGGCTACACCTTC. Translated: CASSGPNRGFTHGYTF. V gene TRBV6-1 combines with J gene TRBJ1-2; 7 positions match TRBD1. CDR3 length equals 16 residues. Germline CDR1 is MNHNS and CDR2 is SASEGT. With V trimmed by 4 bases and J by 8 bases, 16 bases remained unmatched.

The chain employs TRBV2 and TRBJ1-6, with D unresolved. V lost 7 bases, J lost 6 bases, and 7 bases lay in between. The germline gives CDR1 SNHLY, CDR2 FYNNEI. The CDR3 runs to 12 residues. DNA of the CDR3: TGTGCCAGCATAGTGGGTAATTCACCCCTCCACTTT. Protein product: CASIVGNSPLHF.

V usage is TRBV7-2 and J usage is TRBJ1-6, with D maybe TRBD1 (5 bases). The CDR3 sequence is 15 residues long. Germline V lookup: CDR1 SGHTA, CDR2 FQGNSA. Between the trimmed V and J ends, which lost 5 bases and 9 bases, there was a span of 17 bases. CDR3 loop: CASSDQGGGGSPLHF. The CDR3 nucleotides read TGTGCCAGCAGCGACCAGGGTGGGGGGGGTTCACCCCTCCACTTT.

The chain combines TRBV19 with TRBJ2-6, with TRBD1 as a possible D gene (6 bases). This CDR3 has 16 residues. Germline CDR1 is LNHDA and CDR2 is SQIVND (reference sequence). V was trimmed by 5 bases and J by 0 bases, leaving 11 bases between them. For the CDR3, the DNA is TGTGCCAGTAGTTCGGGACAAGCCTCTGGGGCCAACGTCCTGACTTTC. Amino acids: CASSSGQASGANVLTF.

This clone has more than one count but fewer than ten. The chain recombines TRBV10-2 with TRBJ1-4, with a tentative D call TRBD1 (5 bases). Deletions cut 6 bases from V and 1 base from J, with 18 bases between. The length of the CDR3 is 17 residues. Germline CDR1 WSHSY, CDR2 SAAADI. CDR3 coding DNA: TGCGCCAGCAGCCGGGACCTAGCCCGAAGAACTAATGAAAAACTGTTTTTT. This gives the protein CASSRDLARRTNEKLFF.

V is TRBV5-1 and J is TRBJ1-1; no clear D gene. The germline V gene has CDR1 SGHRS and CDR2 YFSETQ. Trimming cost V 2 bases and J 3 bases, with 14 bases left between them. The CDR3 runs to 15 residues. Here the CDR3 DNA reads TGCGCCAGCAGCTTACTCCCCCAGGAAGACACTGAAGCTTTCTTT. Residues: CASSLLPQEDTEAFF. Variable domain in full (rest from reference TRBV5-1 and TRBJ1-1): KAGVTQTPRYLIKTRGQQVTLSCSPISGHRSVSWYQQTPGQGLQFLFEYFSETQRNKGNFPGRFSGRQFSNSRSEMNVSTLELGDSALYLCASSLLPQEDTEAFFGQGTRLTVV.

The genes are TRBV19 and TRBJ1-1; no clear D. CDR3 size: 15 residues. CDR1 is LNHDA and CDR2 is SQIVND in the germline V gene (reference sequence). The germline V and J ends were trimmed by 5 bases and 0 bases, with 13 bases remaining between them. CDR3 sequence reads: CASSVTPRVNTEAFF. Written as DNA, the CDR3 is TGTGCCAGTAGTGTGACACCCCGTGTGAACACTGAAGCTTTCTTT.

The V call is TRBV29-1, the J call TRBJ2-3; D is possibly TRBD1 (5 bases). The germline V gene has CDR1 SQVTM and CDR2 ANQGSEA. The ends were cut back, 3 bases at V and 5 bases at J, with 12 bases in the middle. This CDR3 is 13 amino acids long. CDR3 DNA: TGCAGCGTTGAGAGGACATGGGAAGATACGCAGTATTTT. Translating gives CSVERTWEDTQYF.